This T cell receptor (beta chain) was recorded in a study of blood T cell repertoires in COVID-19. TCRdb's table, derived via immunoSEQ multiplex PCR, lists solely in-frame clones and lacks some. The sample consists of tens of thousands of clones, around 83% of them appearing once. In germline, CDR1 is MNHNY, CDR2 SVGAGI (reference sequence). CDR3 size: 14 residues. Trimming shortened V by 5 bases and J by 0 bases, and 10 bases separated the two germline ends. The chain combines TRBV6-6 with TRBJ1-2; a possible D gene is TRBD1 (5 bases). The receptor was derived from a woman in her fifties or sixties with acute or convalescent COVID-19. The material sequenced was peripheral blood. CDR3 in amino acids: CASSPKGPNYGYTF. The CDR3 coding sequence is TGTGCCAGCAGTCCTAAGGGGCCTAACTATGGCTACACCTTC.